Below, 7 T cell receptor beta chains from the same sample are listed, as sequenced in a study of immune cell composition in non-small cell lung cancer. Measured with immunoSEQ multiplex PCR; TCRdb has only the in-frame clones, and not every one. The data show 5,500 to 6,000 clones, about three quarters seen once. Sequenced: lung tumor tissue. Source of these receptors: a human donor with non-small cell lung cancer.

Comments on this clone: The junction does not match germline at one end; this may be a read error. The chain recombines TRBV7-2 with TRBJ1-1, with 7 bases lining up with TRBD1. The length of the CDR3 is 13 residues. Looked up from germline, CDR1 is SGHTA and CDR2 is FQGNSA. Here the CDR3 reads CASSLGPATGTIF. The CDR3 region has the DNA TGTGCCAGCAGCTTAGGGCCCGCGACAGGGACCATTTTT.

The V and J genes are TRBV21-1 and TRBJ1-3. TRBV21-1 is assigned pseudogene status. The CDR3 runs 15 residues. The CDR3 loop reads CASSPTGVSGNTIYF. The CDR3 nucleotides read TGTGCCAGCAGCCCCACCGGGGTCTCTGGAAACACCATATATTTT.

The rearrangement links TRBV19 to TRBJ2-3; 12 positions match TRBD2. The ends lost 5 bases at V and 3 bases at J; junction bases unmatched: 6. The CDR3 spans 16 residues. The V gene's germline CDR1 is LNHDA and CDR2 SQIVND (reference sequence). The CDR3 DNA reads TGTGCCAGTAGTCCAAAGACTAGCGGGAGTACAGATACGCAGTATTTT. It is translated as CASSPKTSGSTDTQYF.

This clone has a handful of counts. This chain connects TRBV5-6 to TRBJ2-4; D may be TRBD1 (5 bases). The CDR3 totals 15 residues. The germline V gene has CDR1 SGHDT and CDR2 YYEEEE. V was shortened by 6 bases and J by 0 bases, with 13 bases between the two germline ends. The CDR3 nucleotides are TGTGCCAGCACCGGCGAAGGGGCAGCCAAAAACATTCAGTACTTC. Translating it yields CASTGEGAAKNIQYF.

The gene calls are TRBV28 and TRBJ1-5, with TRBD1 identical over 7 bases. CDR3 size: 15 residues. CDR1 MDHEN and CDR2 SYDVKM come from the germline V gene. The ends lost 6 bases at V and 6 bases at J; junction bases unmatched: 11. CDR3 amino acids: CASRSTGAGSQPQHF. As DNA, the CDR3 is TGTGCCAGCAGATCCACAGGGGCAGGGAGTCAGCCCCAGCATTTT.

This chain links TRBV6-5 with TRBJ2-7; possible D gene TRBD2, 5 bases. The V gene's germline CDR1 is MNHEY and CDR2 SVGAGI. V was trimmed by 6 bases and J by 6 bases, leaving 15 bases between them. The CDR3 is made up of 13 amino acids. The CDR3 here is CASSLTRAGEQYF. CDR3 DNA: TGTGCCAGCAGCCTCACTAGGGCGGGCGAGCAGTACTTC.

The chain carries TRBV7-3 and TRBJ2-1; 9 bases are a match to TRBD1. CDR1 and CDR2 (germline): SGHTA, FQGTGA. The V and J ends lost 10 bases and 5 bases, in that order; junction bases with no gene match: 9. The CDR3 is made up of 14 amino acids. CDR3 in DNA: TGTGCCACAGCACAGGGGGCGTCGGACAATGAGCAGTTCTTC. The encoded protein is CATAQGASDNEQFF.